Listed below are T cell receptor beta chains from one sample, sequenced in a study of regulatory T cells in long-lasting Graves disease. TCRdb called the multiplex PCR reads again in MiXCR, with one record for every CDR3 protein. The sample gives around 250,000 distinct CDR3 sequences, 15% to 20% of which show up once; 14% is in the top ten. The sample was also linked to a second study, of T cells in Graves' hyperthyroidism and ophthalmopathy.

Sequenced here: peripheral blood mononuclear cells (PBMCs), sampled at new diagnosis, from a patient treated with antithyroid drugs. The receptors shown here come from a woman between 25 and 40 years old with Graves disease. Both conserved end residues are part of each CDR3. D genes are given only for firm matches. Clone size is stated in some rows and not others, as once, few, many or a class when expanded.

V	size	J	D	DNA	CDR3
TRBV29-1	many	TRBJ2-6	TRBD1	TGCAGCGTGGGTAGGGACAGGGACAACGTCCTGACTTTC	CSVGRDRDNVLTF
TRBV29-1	many	TRBJ1-2	.	TGCAGCGTTTGGAGCACTAACTATGGCTACACCTTC	CSVWSTNYGYTF
TRBV10-2	many	TRBJ2-5	TRBD1	TGCGCCAGCAGTGAGTCCGACAGGGGGGGAGAGACCCAGTACTTC	CASSESDRGGETQYF
TRBV20-1	.	TRBJ2-1	.	TGCAGTGCTAGAGAACGGCAGGGGTACTATGAGCAGTTCTTC	CSARERQGYYEQFF
TRBV7-9	many	TRBJ1-2	.	TGTGCCAGCAGCTTAGAGTACTATGGCTACACCTTC	CASSLEYYGYTF
TRBV3-1	many	TRBJ1-2	TRBD1	TGTGCCAGCAGCAGTGGGGGACAGGAGTACTATGGCTACACCTTC	CASSSGGQEYYGYTF
TRBV3-1	many	TRBJ2-1	.	TGTGCCAGCAGCCAAGCGGTACTCAGGGGCAAGAACAATGAGCAGTTCTTC	CASSQAVLRGKNNEQFF
TRBV5-1	many	TRBJ2-2	.	TGCGCCAGCAGCCCGAAATCCGGGGGCTCGAACACCGGGGAGCTGTTTTTT	CASSPKSGGSNTGELFF
TRBV19	.	TRBJ2-7	TRBD1	TGTGCCAGTAGTATGGGACAAGCAGGGGGCGACGAGCAGTACTTC	CASSMGQAGGDEQYF
TRBV7-2	.	TRBJ2-5	TRBD2	TGTGCCAGCAGCTTAGGCGGCGGGGGAAAAGAGACCCAGTACTTC	CASSLGGGGKETQYF
TRBV27	.	TRBJ2-7	.	TGTGCCAGCAACGGGGGCTCAGGATACGAGCAGTACTTC	CASNGGSGYEQYF
TRBV5-1	.	TRBJ1-1	.	TGCGCCAGCAGCTTGGGGGCCTCTATGAACACTGAAGCTTTCTTT	CASSLGASMNTEAFF
TRBV6-2/TRBV6-3	many	TRBJ2-1	.	TGTGCCAGCAGTCCCGGGACACCCTACAATGAGCAGTTCTTC	CASSPGTPYNEQFF
TRBV2	.	TRBJ2-1	TRBD1	TGTGCCAGCAGGGGACAGGGCAGCTCCTACAATGAGCAGTTCTTC	CASRGQGSSYNEQFF
TRBV20-1	many	TRBJ2-3	TRBD2	TGCAGTGCTAGAGACGATAGCGGGGGGGGAGATACGCAGTATTTT	CSARDDSGGGDTQYF
TRBV5-1	many	TRBJ1-1	.	TGCGCCAGCAGCTTAAGGGGGGGTATGAACACTGAAGCTTTCTTT	CASSLRGGMNTEAFF
TRBV18	.	TRBJ1-6	.	TGTGCCAGCTCATCGACGGACACCTCACCCCTCCACTTT	CASSSTDTSPLHF
TRBV29-1	.	TRBJ2-1	TRBD2	TGCAGCGGGGGGGAACTAGCGGGGGGTCAACAGTACAATGAGCAGTTCTTC	CSGGELAGGQQYNEQFF
TRBV28	.	TRBJ2-1	.	TGTGCCAGCAGGCCACCGGGACTGGAAGAGCAGTTCTTC	CASRPPGLEEQFF
TRBV2	many	TRBJ1-6	TRBD1	TGTGCCAGCAGCGACCCGGACAGGGGCCATGACTCACCCCCCCACTTT	CASSDPDRGHDSPPHF
TRBV27	many	TRBJ1-1	.	TGTGCCAGTTCGGTGGGGTCAGTGGTGAACACTGAAGCTTTCTTT	CASSVGSVVNTEAFF
TRBV20-1	many	TRBJ1-5	.	TGCAGTGCTAGCGGCGACCCTGACAATCAAAGGTATCAGCCCCAGCATTTT	CSASGDPDNQRYQPQHF
TRBV12-3/TRBV12-4	many	TRBJ1-5	.	TGTGCCAGCCCAGGACAGAGCCGAACTAATCAGCCCCAGCATTTT	CASPGQSRTNQPQHF
TRBV7-9	many	TRBJ2-1	.	TGTGCCAGCAGCTTAATAGGGGGGCTTTACAATGAGCAGTTCTTC	CASSLIGGLYNEQFF
TRBV18	many	TRBJ1-1	.	TGTGCCAGCTCACCACCTTGGCCAGGGGACACTGAAGCTTTCTTT	CASSPPWPGDTEAFF
TRBV2	many	TRBJ1-2	.	TGTGCCAGCAGTGAAATGGGGCCTAACTATGGCTACACCTTC	CASSEMGPNYGYTF
TRBV20-1	.	TRBJ2-1	TRBD2	TGCAGTGCTAGGACTAGCGGAGACCGGAATGAGCAGTTCTTC	CSARTSGDRNEQFF
TRBV6-5	many	TRBJ1-3	.	TGTGCCAGCAGTTACTCATCTCGGAACCCTGGAAACACCATATATTTT	CASSYSSRNPGNTIYF
TRBV7-9	many	TRBJ2-1	TRBD1	TGTGCCAGCAGCCGTACACAGGGGAATGAGCAGTTCTTC	CASSRTQGNEQFF
TRBV18	many	TRBJ1-2	.	TGTGCCAGCTCACCCGGGACACTCGATAACTATGGCTACACCTTC	CASSPGTLDNYGYTF
TRBV3-1	.	TRBJ2-5	TRBD2	TGTGCCAGCAGCCAAGATCCCAGCGGGGGGGCCCCAGAGACCCAGTACTTC	CASSQDPSGGAPETQYF
TRBV7-8	many	TRBJ2-2	.	TGTGCCACCTCCCCGAACACCGGGGAGCTGTTTTTT	CATSPNTGELFF
TRBV20-1	many	TRBJ1-1	TRBD1	TGCAGTGCGAACAGGGGGCGAACTGAAGCTTTCTTT	CSANRGRTEAFF
TRBV2	many	TRBJ1-1	.	TGTGCCAGCAGTGCCTCGGGTAGGTTAAAAGCTTTCTTT	CASSASGRLKAFF
TRBV2	many	TRBJ2-5	.	TGTGCCAGCAGTGGGACTTCGACCCAAGAGACCCAGTACTTC	CASSGTSTQETQYF
TRBV20-1	.	TRBJ1-5	.	TGCAGTGCTAGAGTGTCTGGGGAGCCCCAGCATTTT	CSARVSGEPQHF
TRBV7-9	many	TRBJ2-7	TRBD2	TGTGCCAGCAGCCGCTTGCGGGGGGGCGTCGAGCAGTACTTC	CASSRLRGGVEQYF
TRBV6-1	many	TRBJ2-7	.	TGTGCCAGCAGTGACGGGACTCCGGTAGCCTACGAGCAGTACTTC	CASSDGTPVAYEQYF
TRBV6-4	many	TRBJ1-2	.	TGTGCCAGCAGTGATCACAGTCGATCCAAGAATGGCTACACCTTC	CASSDHSRSKNGYTF
TRBV20-1	many	TRBJ1-1	.	TGCAGTGCTAGCCACCTGGGGAATACTGAGGCTTTCTTT	CSASHLGNTEAFF
TRBV4-1	few	TRBJ1-6	TRBD1	TGCGCCAGCAGCCAAGGCAGGATGGGGACAGCTAATTCACCCCTCCACTTT	CASSQGRMGTANSPLHF
TRBV20-1	many	TRBJ1-3	.	TGCAGTGCTAGATATGGAAACACCATATATTTT	CSARYGNTIYF
TRBV3-1	.	TRBJ2-5	TRBD2	TGTGCCAGCAGCTCGTACTCGGGACTAGCGGTCGGGGAGACCCAGTACTTC	CASSSYSGLAVGETQYF